The next 26 T cell receptor beta chains were all read from a single sample in a study of T cell responses to AZD1222 COVID-19 vaccine. Assay used: immunoSEQ multiplex PCR; TCRdb lists only in-frame clones, some missing. The sample consists of around 80,000 clones, approximately 83% of them appearing once. This sample comprised peripheral blood, obtained 28 days after the second AZD1222 dose. The origin of the receptors is an adult who received the AZD1222 COVID-19 vaccine.

The V and J genes are TRBV11-1 and TRBJ2-3; 10 nucleotides match TRBD2. V was clipped by 8 bases and J by 1 base; unmatched bases: 3. Per germline, CDR1 SGHAT and CDR2 FQDESV (reference sequence). The CDR3 spans 14 residues. CDR3 amino acids: CASEGLAGTDTQYF. In DNA form, the CDR3 reads TGTGCCAGCGAAGGACTAGCGGGCACAGATACGCAGTATTTT.

This chain uses TRBV28 with TRBJ1-2, with TRBD1 matching over 9 bases. The CDR3 runs to 14 residues. Looked up from germline, CDR1 is MDHEN and CDR2 is SYDVKM. After removal of 2 bases from V and 8 bases from J, the junction contained 6 bases not matched to a gene. The CDR3: CASSLGDRARGYTF. CDR3 DNA sequence: TGTGCCAGCAGTTTAGGGGACAGGGCGAGGGGCTACACCTTC.

This chain connects TRBV5-1 to TRBJ1-2, with D possibly TRBD1 on 6 matching bases. Trimming pared 2 bases from V and 5 bases from J, leaving 16 bases between. This CDR3 comprises 15 residues. Germline V gene lookup returns CDR1 SGHRS and CDR2 YFSETQ. The DNA of the CDR3 is TGCGCCAGCAGCTTACAGGGACCCCAAGGATATGGCTACACCTTC. This encodes CASSLQGPQGYGYTF. Combining the CDR3 with reference TRBV5-1 and TRBJ1-2 gives the whole variable domain KAGVTQTPRYLIKTRGQQVTLSCSPISGHRSVSWYQQTPGQGLQFLFEYFSETQRNKGNFPGRFSGRQFSNSRSEMNVSTLELGDSALYLCASSLQGPQGYGYTFGSGTRLTVV.

The J gene is TRBJ2-5, the V gene TRBV1; TRBD1, as called in the table, went unchecked against the DNA. TRBV1 counts as a pseudogene. The CDR3 loop spans 14 amino acids. The CDR3 bases are TGCACCAGCAGCCATAACAGTGATCAAGAGACCCAGTACTTC. Translating it yields CTSSHNSDQETQYF.

In DNA form, the CDR3 reads TGTGCCAGCAGTCTTCAGGTTAGCAATCAGCCCCAGCATTTT. Translated: CASSLQVSNQPQHF. The V call is TRBV6-2 or TRBV6-3, the J call TRBJ1-5, with D unresolved. V lost 5 bases and J lost 0, with 8 bases in between. The CDR3 runs 14 residues. Germline loops: CDR1 MNHEY, CDR2 SVGEGT.

This clone has only a few counts. This chain connects TRBV5-8 to TRBJ2-7, with 11 bases aligning to TRBD2. CDR3 length equals 15 residues. Germline V gene data show CDR1 as SGHTS and CDR2 as YDEGEE. With V trimmed by 2 bases and J by 4 bases, 5 bases remained unmatched. The CDR3 sequence: CASSFSGLADYEQYF. CDR3 DNA sequence: TGTGCCAGCAGCTTCTCGGGACTAGCGGATTACGAGCAGTACTTC.

The count of this clone is one. The chain links TRBV7-8 to TRBJ1-2; D remains ambiguous. The V and J ends lost 2 bases and 7 bases respectively, with 11 bases between them. Looked up from germline, CDR1 is SGHVS and CDR2 is FQNEAQ. This CDR3 region has 13 residues. CDR3 protein: CASSLRRSGGYTF. The CDR3 bases are TGTGCCAGCAGCTTAAGGCGCTCCGGTGGCTACACCTTC. The full variable domain, its missing parts supplied by reference TRBV7-8 and TRBJ1-2, is GAGVSQSPRYKVAKRGQDVALRCDPISGHVSLFWYQQALGQGPEFLTYFQNEAQLDKSGLPSDRFFAERPEGSVSTLKIQRTQQEDSAVYLCASSLRRSGGYTFGSGTRLTVV.

V gene TRBV28 combines with J gene TRBJ1-2, with D tentatively TRBD1 (5 bases). The CDR3 length is 13 residues. V was cut by 6 bases and J by 8 bases, with 16 bases left in between. Per germline, CDR1 MDHEN and CDR2 SYDVKM. CDR3 loop: CASSPGSRGGYTF. The CDR3 DNA reads TGTGCCAGCAGCCCGGGGAGTAGGGGCGGCTACACCTTC.

CDR3 in DNA: TGTGCCAGCAGCCCAGAGTGGGCTAGCTCCTACGAGCAGTACTTC. Its translation: CASSPEWASSYEQYF. The chain employs TRBV7-2 and TRBJ2-7; D is ambiguous. Germline V CDR1 and CDR2: SGHTA, FQGNSA. Trimming took off 5 bases at V and 0 bases at J, with 14 bases between the two ends. The CDR3 has 15 amino acids. The full variable domain, in which reference TRBV7-2 and TRBJ2-7 provide the parts outside the CDR3, is GAGVSQSPSNKVTEKGKDVELRCDPISGHTALYWYRQSLGQGLEFLIYFQGNSAPDKSGLPSDRFSAERTGGSVSTLTIQRTQQEDSAVYLCASSPEWASSYEQYFGPGTRLTVT.

This chain uses TRBV9 with TRBJ2-1; D is perhaps TRBD1 or TRBD2 (5 bases each). Deletions cut 2 bases from V and 8 bases from J, with 11 bases between. This CDR3 has 13 amino acids. Germline V gives CDR1 SGDLS, CDR2 YYNGEE. The chain's CDR3 is CASSVRGDDEQFF. The CDR3 nucleotides are TGTGCCAGCAGCGTTCGGGGCGACGATGAGCAGTTCTTC.

V and J are TRBV14 and TRBJ2-7; D perhaps matches TRBD1 (6 bases). V shed 4 bases and J shed 3 bases, with 7 bases lying between them. Germline loops: CDR1 SGHDN, CDR2 FVKESK. This CDR3 is 12 amino acids long. The CDR3 protein is CASSPTGYEQYF. The CDR3 DNA is TGTGCCAGCAGCCCGACAGGCTACGAGCAGTACTTC.

For this clone: At the DNA level, this CDR3 is encoded by other sequences in the same sample as well. The chain is built from TRBV7-2 and TRBJ2-2; D uncertain. Trimming removed 1 base at V and 1 base at J, with 4 bases between. Germline assignment: CDR1 SGHTA and CDR2 FQGNSA. The CDR3 extends over 14 amino acids. The CDR3 DNA follows: TGTGCCAGCAGCTTAGGACTGAACACCGGGGAGCTGTTTTTT. As protein: CASSLGLNTGELFF.

V gene TRBV6-5 combines with J gene TRBJ2-2; TRBD1 aligns across 8 bases. Per the germline V gene, CDR1 is MNHEY and CDR2 is SVGAGI. The trim removed 5 bases at V and 6 bases at J, leaving 5 bases unmatched. The CDR3 sequence is 14 residues long. The chain's CDR3 is CASSNQGAAGELFF. CDR3 coding DNA: TGTGCCAGCAGTAACCAGGGGGCGGCCGGGGAGCTGTTTTTT.

Comments on this clone: The junction differs from germline at one of its ends, possibly a read error. The chain uses TRBV7-7 and TRBJ2-2; D might be TRBD2 (5 bases). Per the germline V gene, CDR1 is SSHAT and CDR2 is FNYEAQ (reference sequence). There are 15 residues in the CDR3. The CDR3 loop reads CASRASTSLAGELFF. In DNA form, the CDR3 reads TGTGCTAGCAGAGCATCCACTAGTCTCGCCGGGGAGCTGTTTTTT. Variable domain in full (rest from reference TRBV7-7 and TRBJ2-2): GAGVSQSPRYKVTKRGQDVTLRCDPISSHATLYWYQQALGQGPEFLTYFNYEAQPDKSGLPSDRFSAERPEGSISTLTIQRTEQRDSAMYRCASRASTSLAGELFFGEGSRLTVL.

This chain joins TRBV4-1 and TRBJ1-1, with D uncertain. Trimming removed 1 base at V and 1 base at J, with 7 bases between. The CDR3 totals 14 residues. The germline CDR1 and CDR2 sequences are MGHRA and YSYEKL. Written as DNA, the CDR3 is TGCGCCAGCAGCCAAGTTCCGCGGAACACTGAAGCTTTCTTT. This encodes CASSQVPRNTEAFF.

The gene calls are TRBV27 and TRBJ1-6; the match to TRBD1 covers 10 bases. This CDR3 contains 15 residues. Germline V gives CDR1 MNHEY, CDR2 SMNVEV (reference sequence). The J segment lost 7 bases and the V segment lost 7 bases, leaving 7 bases of the junction unmatched. CDR3 DNA: TGTGCCAGCACCCGGGACAGGGGCATGAATTCACCCCTCCACTTT. Encoded protein: CASTRDRGMNSPLHF.

The chain recombines TRBV6-4 with TRBJ2-3; 10 bases are a match to TRBD1. The junction had 7 bases not matched to a gene; V was cut back by 5 bases and J by 5 bases. In germline, CDR1 is MRHNA, CDR2 SNTAGT. The CDR3 is made up of 15 amino acids. The CDR3 DNA reads TGTGCCAGCAGTTTGACAGGGGGCAAGGGAGATACGCAGTATTTT. Translating gives CASSLTGGKGDTQYF.

In this sample, this clone turned up a few times. The chain recombines TRBV28 with TRBJ2-2; 7 nucleotides align to TRBD1. This CDR3 has 14 residues. V shed 6 bases and J 5 bases; nucleotides not matched to a gene: 6. Germline CDR1 reads MDHEN; CDR2 reads SYDVKM. CDR3 loop: CASRDRAWTGELFF. CDR3 nucleotides: TGTGCCAGCAGAGACAGGGCGTGGACCGGGGAGCTGTTTTTT.

This chain uses TRBV18 with TRBJ1-4; 7 bases are a match to TRBD1. The CDR3 has 15 residues. Germline assignment: CDR1 KGHSH and CDR2 LQKENI. The J segment lost 7 bases and the V segment lost 2 bases, leaving 7 bases of the junction unmatched. The CDR3 DNA is TGTGCCAGCTCACCAGGGTCAGGGGGAGCTGAAAAACTGTTTTTT. This translates into CASSPGSGGAEKLFF.

The chain has TRBV7-8 and TRBJ2-5; 12 bases match TRBD1. Germline CDR1 SGHVS, CDR2 FQNEAQ. The CDR3 has 15 amino acids. The junction had 6 bases not matched to a gene; V was cut back by 5 bases and J by 5 bases. The CDR3 loop reads CASSRDRGRGETQYF. In DNA, the CDR3 is TGTGCCAGCAGCCGGGACAGGGGGCGCGGGGAGACCCAGTACTTC.

This clone has only one observation. The rearrangement joins TRBV11-3 to TRBJ2-1; D gene unclear. Trimming took off 4 bases at V and 0 bases at J, with 10 bases between the two ends. Looked up from germline, CDR1 is SGHNT and CDR2 is YENEEA. The CDR3 sequence is 15 residues long. CDR3: CASSSDSASYNEQFF. The CDR3 DNA reads as TGTGCCAGCAGCTCCGACTCTGCCTCCTACAATGAGCAGTTCTTC.

The rearrangement links TRBV28 to TRBJ1-3; D unclear. V was cut by 7 bases and J by 1 base, with 17 bases left in between. Germline-derived CDR1 and CDR2 are MDHEN and SYDVKM. The CDR3 sequence is 16 residues long. The CDR3 region is CASTHMRARSGNTIYF. The CDR3 nucleotides read TGTGCCAGCACCCACATGAGGGCTCGGTCTGGAAACACCATATATTTT. Full variable domain (outside the CDR3, taken from reference TRBV28 and TRBJ1-3): DVKVTQSSRYLVKRTGEKVFLECVQDMDHENMFWYRQDPGLGLRLIYFSYDVKMKEKGDIPEGYSVSREKKERFSLILESASTNQTSMYLCASTHMRARSGNTIYFGEGSWLTVV.

The chain employs TRBV30 and TRBJ1-1, with D maybe TRBD1 (6 bases). CDR1 and CDR2 (germline): GTSNPN, SVGIG (reference sequence). The V gene lost 4 bases and the J gene lost 5 bases, with 17 bases spanning the gap. The CDR3 consists of 14 residues. For the CDR3, the DNA is TGTGCCTGGATCCCTCCCGACAGGCAGACTGAAGCTTTCTTT. The encoded protein is CAWIPPDRQTEAFF. Filled out from reference TRBV30 and TRBJ1-1, the complete variable domain reads SQTIHQWPATLVQPVGSPLSLECTVEGTSNPNLYWYRQAAGRGLQLLFYSVGIGQISSEVPQNLSASRPQDRQFILSSKKLLLSDSGFYLCAWIPPDRQTEAFFGQGTRLTVV.

The rearrangement joins TRBV7-2 to TRBJ2-1; D ambiguous. CDR3 length equals 13 residues. Per germline, CDR1 SGHTA and CDR2 FQGNSA. The V and J ends lost 4 bases and 3 bases respectively, with 7 bases between them. CDR3 nucleotides: TGTGCCAGCAGCTCGATCCTCTACAATGAGCAGTTCTTC. Translating gives CASSSILYNEQFF.

The V gene is TRBV19, the J gene TRBJ2-1, with TRBD2 identical over 7 bases. V gave up 5 bases and J gave up 6 bases; unmatched junction bases: 7. The CDR3 consists of 14 residues. The V gene's germline CDR1 is LNHDA and CDR2 SQIVND (reference sequence). CDR3: CASSSPGTTNEQFF. As DNA, the CDR3 is TGTGCCAGTAGTTCCCCCGGGACTACCAATGAGCAGTTCTTC.

The chain uses TRBV30 and TRBJ1-2; D call uncertain. V was trimmed by 0 bases and J by 5 bases, leaving 7 bases between them. There are 12 residues in the CDR3. Germline V gives CDR1 GTSNPN, CDR2 SVGIG (reference sequence). The CDR3 sequence: CAWSVWDYGYTF. The CDR3 DNA reads as TGTGCCTGGAGTGTATGGGATTATGGCTACACCTTC. Combining the CDR3 with reference TRBV30 and TRBJ1-2 gives the whole variable domain SQTIHQWPATLVQPVGSPLSLECTVEGTSNPNLYWYRQAAGRGLQLLFYSVGIGQISSEVPQNLSASRPQDRQFILSSKKLLLSDSGFYLCAWSVWDYGYTFGSGTRLTVV.